The T cell receptor (beta chain) under discussion was sequenced for a study of shared clonotypes between healthy human individuals. The CDR3 has 16 residues. Germline V gives CDR1 SGHRS, CDR2 YFSETQ. Trimming removed 0 bases from V and 2 bases from J; junction bases left unmatched: 5. Profiling relied on immunoSEQ multiplex PCR, and the TCRdb table lists in-frame clones only, not all of them. The table has around 1.1 million clones, around three quarters seen once. The genes are TRBV5-1 and TRBJ1-3, with 7 bases identical to TRBD1. The sequenced material came from memory CD4+ T cells from PBMCs. Stated subset: CD45RA-negative fraction. The TCR was taken from a man younger than 35 in good health. Some clones in this sample may be carry-over from other donors' samples. CDR3 bases: TGCGCCAGCAGCTTGGAGGGACAGCATACTGGAAACACCATATATTTT. This codes for CASSLEGQHTGNTIYF.